The 9 T cell receptor beta chains given below trace back to one sample, sequenced in a study of T cells in Graves' hyperthyroidism and ophthalmopathy. Amplified TCR beta CDR3 regions derived from RNA transcripts. Primed by the HTBI set, a first-round RT-PCR was run on the TCR CDR3. MiXCR was run by TCRdb on the multiplex PCR reads, yielding one entry per CDR3 protein. The sample includes 550,000 to 650,000 distinct CDR3 sequences, 13% to 15% of them seen just once. Sequenced sample: blood. These receptor sequences come from a woman in her thirties or forties with Graves' hyperthyroidism.

This clonotype showed up many times. The J gene is TRBJ2-3, the V gene TRBV28, with a tentative D call TRBD1 (6 bases). The CDR3 has 14 residues. The ends were cut back, 5 bases at V and 6 bases at J, with 15 bases in the middle. Germline CDR1 and CDR2: MDHEN and SYDVKM. CDR3 nucleotide sequence: TGTGCCAGCAGTCGGGACATAGGGAAGGATACGCAGTATTTT. Amino acids: CASSRDIGKDTQYF.

V usage is TRBV6-6 and J usage is TRBJ2-1, with 7 bases fitting TRBD1. V trimming: 0 bases; J trimming: 7 bases; junction bases outside the gene matches: 6. The V gene's germline CDR1 is MNHNY and CDR2 SVGAGI (reference sequence). The CDR3 loop spans 15 amino acids. The CDR3 is CASSYSYRGRNEQFF. The CDR3 bases are TGTGCCAGCAGTTACTCGTACAGGGGAAGGAATGAGCAGTTCTTC.

This clonotype was counted many times. The chain is built from TRBV6-1 and TRBJ2-1; D is unresolved. The length of the CDR3 is 11 residues. Germline-derived CDR1 and CDR2 are MNHNS and SASEGT. V was pared by 6 bases and J by 8 bases, with 8 bases between. The chain's CDR3 is CASRDNYEQFF. The CDR3 DNA reads as TGTGCCAGCAGGGATAATTATGAGCAGTTCTTC.

This clonotype was detected many times. The chain is built from TRBV20-1 and TRBJ2-7; 12 nucleotides align to TRBD2. The CDR3 contains 15 residues. V lost 1 base, J lost 3 bases, and 4 bases stayed unmatched. Per the germline V gene, CDR1 is DFQATT and CDR2 is SNEGSKA (reference sequence). This chain's CDR3 is CSARGTSGANYEQYF. CDR3 nucleotide sequence: TGCAGTGCTAGAGGGACTAGCGGGGCCAACTACGAGCAGTACTTC.

This clonotype came up many times. An end of the junction differs from the germline gene, which may be a read error. The V and J genes are TRBV7-8 and TRBJ1-6; D unclear. The CDR3 totals 15 residues. Germline V gene sequence: CDR1 SGHVS, CDR2 FQNEAQ. This chain's CDR3 is CASRLGRIGDSPLHF. The CDR3 DNA sequence: TGTGCCAGCAGATTAGGTCGAATTGGCGATTCACCCCTCCACTTT.

This clonotype appeared a few times. The chain has TRBV24-1 and TRBJ2-5, with D maybe TRBD1 (5 bases). V was trimmed by 3 bases and J by 3 bases, leaving 13 bases between them. Germline assignment: CDR1 KGHDR and CDR2 SFDVKD. The CDR3 loop spans 15 amino acids. The CDR3 coding sequence is TGTGCCACCAGTGATCGAACAGGATTCGAAGAGACCCAGTACTTC. Its translation is CATSDRTGFEETQYF.

This clonotype was counted ten times or more. The V gene is TRBV3-1, the J gene TRBJ2-7; D not resolved. The V end was cut by 1 base, the J end by 0 bases, with 13 bases between. Looked up from germline, CDR1 is LGHDT and CDR2 is YNNKEL (reference sequence). There are 16 residues in the CDR3. CDR3 nucleotides: TGTGCCAGCAGCCAAGCCTCCGTTTACAGCTCCTACGAGCAGTACTTC. The encoded protein is CASSQASVYSSYEQYF.

The CDR3 reads CASTWTGAYNEQFF. CDR3 nucleotides: TGTGCCAGCACCTGGACAGGGGCTTACAATGAGCAGTTCTTC. The chain recombines TRBV27 with TRBJ2-1; 9 bases line up with TRBD1. The germline V gene encodes CDR1 MNHEY and CDR2 SMNVEV (reference sequence). The CDR3 loop spans 14 amino acids. The V segment lost 7 bases and the J segment 4 bases; nucleotides outside the gene matches: 5.

Points on this clonotype: The junction differs from germline at one of its ends, possibly a read error. The V and J genes are TRBV3-1 and TRBJ2-6; 7 nucleotides agree with TRBD1. From germline, CDR1 is LGHDT and CDR2 YNNKEL (reference sequence). The CDR3 length is 16 residues. The DNA for the CDR3 is TGTGCCAGCAGCAAAGACAGGGTCTTCGGGGCCAACGTCCTGACTTTC. Protein sequence: CASSKDRVFGANVLTF.